Presented here are 6 T cell receptor beta chains from one specimen sequenced in a study of T cell responses to AZD1222 COVID-19 vaccine. The assay was immunoSEQ multiplex PCR, and TCRdb's table has in-frame clones only and misses some. There are roughly 80,000 clones in the sample; 75% to 95% occur only once, and about 3.5% lies in the top ten. Source: peripheral blood, taken 28 days after the second AZD1222 dose. The receptor set was obtained from an adult who received the AZD1222 COVID-19 vaccine.

V usage is TRBV11-3 and J usage is TRBJ2-1; the match to TRBD1 covers 9 bases. V dropped 5 bases and J dropped 8; count of bases not matched to a gene: 4. Germline CDR1 and CDR2: SGHNT and YENEEA. This CDR3 spans 13 amino acids. The CDR3 protein is CASSLRDRDEQFF. Written as DNA, the CDR3 is TGTGCCAGCAGCCTCCGGGACAGGGATGAGCAGTTCTTC.

J is TRBJ2-1 and V is TRBV7-7; TRBD1 agrees at 8 bases. CDR3 size: 15 residues. Unmatched junction bases numbered 4, after V lost 1 base and J lost 5 bases. Germline-derived CDR1 and CDR2 are SSHAT and FNYEAQ (reference sequence). Here the CDR3 DNA reads TGTGCCAGCAGCTTAGGGACAGGGCCCCACAATGAGCAGTTCTTC. This sequence encodes CASSLGTGPHNEQFF.

V is TRBV6-5 and J is TRBJ2-4; 7 nucleotides match TRBD1. J lost 7 bases, V lost 6 bases, and 12 bases had no gene match. The CDR3 runs 15 residues. In germline, CDR1 is MNHEY, CDR2 SVGAGI. CDR3: CASSGRTGGWNIQYF. CDR3 coding DNA: TGTGCCAGCAGCGGCCGGACAGGCGGGTGGAACATTCAGTACTTC.

The genes are TRBV27 and TRBJ2-2; D unclear. V was cut by 3 bases and J by 0 bases, with 5 bases left in between. This CDR3 region has 14 residues. Germline V lookup: CDR1 MNHEY, CDR2 SMNVEV (reference sequence). The CDR3 nucleotides read TGTGCCAGCAGTTTTTCGACGAACACCGGGGAGCTGTTTTTT. Amino acid sequence: CASSFSTNTGELFF.

This clone counts as medium-sized. The V gene is TRBV2, the J gene TRBJ1-1; D possibly corresponds to TRBD1 (6 bases). The CDR3 has 17 amino acids. The V gene's germline CDR1 is SNHLY and CDR2 FYNNEI. V gave up 0 bases and J gave up 3 bases, with 17 bases separating them. In DNA, the CDR3 is TGTGCCAGCAGTGAAGCTTTTTTAACAGGGACGGACACTGAAGCTTTCTTT. Its translation: CASSEAFLTGTDTEAFF.

This chain joins TRBV3-1 (or the pseudogene TRBV3-2) and TRBJ2-1; D might be TRBD2 (6 bases). The germline V gene has CDR1 LGHDT and CDR2 YNNKEL (reference sequence). This CDR3 has 14 residues. Trimming removed 2 bases from V and 9 bases from J, with 14 bases in between. The CDR3: CASSQNRGSGEQFF. The CDR3 nucleotides are TGTGCCAGCAGCCAAAACCGGGGGTCTGGTGAGCAGTTCTTC.